The TCR beta chain under discussion was sequenced for a study of T cells in Graves' hyperthyroidism and ophthalmopathy. This clonotype was detected many times. What it binds is not known. There were TCR beta CDR3 regions amplified from RNA transcripts. TCR CDR3 underwent first-round RT-PCR with the HTBI primer set. MiXCR was run by TCRdb on the multiplex PCR reads, yielding one entry per CDR3 protein. The sample lists hundreds of thousands of distinct CDR3 sequences, over 35% occurring once. Broader study findings: Using 13 V-J features, a model discriminated ophthalmopathy from stable hyperthyroidism.

It was considered stable Graves' hyperthyroidism when ophthalmopathy did not progress within 18 months. The clonotype originates from a man in his late teens or twenties with Graves' hyperthyroidism. The sequenced sample consisted of blood.

The CDR3 bases are TGCAGCGTTCGTCTAGGGACAGGTTCCTACGAGCAGTACTTC. Its translation: CSVRLGTGSYEQYF. The chain employs TRBV29-1 and TRBJ2-7, with 8 bases aligning to TRBD1. The V and J ends lost 5 bases and 1 base, in that order; junction bases with no gene match: 7. Germline V gene sequence: CDR1 SQVTM, CDR2 ANQGSEA. The CDR3 length is 14 residues.